Below, 17 T cell receptor beta chains from the same sample are listed, as sequenced in a study of CD8 T cells in ankylosing spondylitis. TCRdb reanalysed the 5' RACE reads using MiXCR and keeps one entry per CDR3 protein. This sample has fewer than 250,000 distinct CDR3 sequences, with 10% to 13% found just once. The sequenced sample consisted of blood, either unsorted or a sorted T cell fraction (not recorded which). These receptors originate from a male donor with ankylosing spondylitis or in good health (not recorded which).

This clonotype was detected ten times or more. V is TRBV30 and J is TRBJ2-1, with a weak D call TRBD2 (6 bases). The CDR3 consists of 14 residues. Germline CDR1 is GTSNPN and CDR2 is SVGIG (reference sequence). Deletions cut 3 bases from V and 0 bases from J, with 9 bases between. CDR3 sequence: CAWRGRGSYNEQFF. In nucleotides, the CDR3 is TGTGCCTGGAGGGGGCGGGGCTCCTACAATGAGCAGTTCTTC.

This clonotype was seen many times. The V gene is TRBV5-1, the J gene TRBJ2-7, with D unresolved. The CDR3 length is 11 residues. From germline, CDR1 is SGHRS and CDR2 YFSETQ. V was pared by 4 bases and J by 6 bases, with 8 bases between. The CDR3 here is CASSGYGEQYF. In DNA, the CDR3 is TGCGCCAGCAGCGGGTACGGCGAGCAGTACTTC.

This clonotype was seen a handful of times. The chain uses TRBV18 and TRBJ2-1; no clear D gene. Germline V gene sequence: CDR1 KGHSH, CDR2 LQKENI. This CDR3 region has 13 residues. The V end lost 2 bases, the J end lost 10 bases, and 12 bases lay between the germline ends. This CDR3 reads CASSPSTFSEQFF. The CDR3 bases are TGTGCCAGCTCACCATCGACCTTTTCGGAGCAGTTCTTC. Full variable domain (outside the CDR3, taken from reference TRBV18 and TRBJ2-1): NAGVMQNPRHLVRRRGQEARLRCSPMKGHSHVYWYRQLPEEGLKFMVYLQKENIIDESGMPKERFSAEFPKEGPSILRIQQVVRGDSAAYFCASSPSTFSEQFFGPGTRLTVL.

This clonotype was counted ten times or more. The chain has TRBV15 and TRBJ2-2; D is undetermined. From germline, CDR1 is LNHNV and CDR2 YYDKDF (reference sequence). The CDR3 runs 14 residues. V lost 6 bases and J lost 0, with 8 bases in between. In nucleotides, the CDR3 is TGTGCCACCAGACAATTCACGAACACCGGGGAGCTGTTTTTT. The encoded protein is CATRQFTNTGELFF.

This clonotype has at least ten counts. The chain couples TRBV12-3 or TRBV12-4 to TRBJ2-2; TRBD2 is a possible D gene (5 bases). This CDR3 contains 16 residues. Trimming removed 5 bases from V and 1 base from J, with 14 bases in between. CDR3 residues: CASSLAGDRNTGELFF. DNA for the CDR3: TGTGCCAGCAGTCTCGCGGGTGATCGGAACACCGGGGAGCTGTTTTTT.

This clonotype was recorded at least ten times. V gene TRBV30 combines with J gene TRBJ1-2; D might be TRBD1 (5 bases). Trimming took off 5 bases at V and 0 bases at J, with 10 bases between the two ends. Germline V gives CDR1 GTSNPN, CDR2 SVGIG (reference sequence). The CDR3 sequence is 13 residues long. The CDR3 DNA follows: TGTGCCTGGGCAGGGCAAACTAACTATGGCTACACCTTC. Its translation is CAWAGQTNYGYTF. The full variable domain, rest sourced from reference TRBV30 and TRBJ1-2, is SQTIHQWPATLVQPVGSPLSLECTVEGTSNPNLYWYRQAAGRGLQLLFYSVGIGQISSEVPQNLSASRPQDRQFILSSKKLLLSDSGFYLCAWAGQTNYGYTFGSGTRLTVV.

This clonotype has at least ten counts. CDR3 in amino acids: CATSRGQGVNSPLHF. The CDR3 DNA is TGTGCCACCAGCAGAGGACAGGGAGTAAATTCACCCCTCCACTTT. The chain uses TRBV15 and TRBJ1-6, with 7 nucleotides matching TRBD1. The J segment lost 7 bases and the V segment lost 1 base, leaving 4 bases of the junction unmatched. Per germline, CDR1 LNHNV and CDR2 YYDKDF (reference sequence). The CDR3 covers 15 residues.

Ten or more counts support this clonotype. The CDR3 loop is CAISEPDEQYF. As DNA, the CDR3 is TGTGCCATCAGTGAACCTGACGAGCAGTACTTC. The chain recombines TRBV10-3 with TRBJ2-7; no clear D gene. There are 11 residues in the CDR3. Germline V gene lookup returns CDR1 ENHRY and CDR2 SYGVKD. Trimming removed 3 bases at V and 5 bases at J, with 5 bases between.

This clonotype was recorded many times. The chain couples TRBV30 to TRBJ2-7; 7 positions match TRBD2. This CDR3 has 14 residues. Germline V gives CDR1 GTSNPN, CDR2 SVGIG (reference sequence). With 1 base clipped from V and 4 bases from J, the junction kept 7 bases outside the gene matches. The CDR3 loop reads CAWSATGGGYEQYF. The CDR3 DNA reads TGTGCCTGGAGTGCTACGGGAGGCGGGTACGAGCAGTACTTC.

This clonotype was recorded at least ten times. This sequence joins TRBV20-1 and TRBJ1-3; 7 bases line up with TRBD1. CDR1 is DFQATT, CDR2 SNEGSKA, per germline (reference sequence). J lost 2 bases, V lost 4 bases, and 5 bases had no gene match. The CDR3 totals 14 residues. The CDR3 loop reads CSATDRVPGNTIYF. In DNA form, the CDR3 reads TGCAGTGCTACCGACAGGGTACCTGGAAACACCATATATTTT.

The table lists this clonotype with many counts. The genes are TRBV20-1 and TRBJ2-3; D ambiguous. Deletions cut 3 bases from V and 1 base from J, with 14 bases between. CDR1 DFQATT and CDR2 SNEGSKA come from the germline V gene (reference sequence). The CDR3 sequence is 15 residues long. CDR3 in amino acids: CSASSGGDRTDTQYF. The CDR3 region has the DNA TGCAGTGCTAGTTCAGGTGGAGACCGCACAGATACGCAGTATTTT.

In this sample, this clonotype turned up many times. This chain connects TRBV3-1 to TRBJ2-5; D may be TRBD1 or TRBD2 (6 bases each). The CDR3 spans 15 residues. CDR1 is LGHDT and CDR2 is YNNKEL in the germline V gene (reference sequence). The V gene lost 4 bases and the J gene lost 5 bases, with 17 bases spanning the gap. The CDR3 nucleotides read TGTGCCAGCAGCCCTGCCTCGGGGGCTTGGGAGACCCAGTACTTC. It translates to CASSPASGAWETQYF.

This clonotype was counted ten times or more. The chain combines TRBV20-1 with TRBJ2-3, with no clear D. Looked up from germline, CDR1 is DFQATT and CDR2 is SNEGSKA (reference sequence). Trimming pared 0 bases from V and 0 bases from J, leaving 16 bases between. The CDR3 has 17 amino acids. The CDR3 loop is CSARDPERLLSTDTQYF. CDR3 in DNA: TGCAGTGCTAGAGATCCGGAACGCTTACTTAGCACAGATACGCAGTATTTT.

This clonotype has ten or more counts. The V gene is TRBV5-1, the J gene TRBJ2-3, with 8 bases lining up with TRBD2. Trimming cost V 3 bases and J 4 bases; bases outside gene matches: 7. The germline V gene has CDR1 SGHRS and CDR2 YFSETQ. The CDR3 runs 15 residues. CDR3 residues: CASSWGRAGADTQYF. The CDR3 nucleotides read TGCGCCAGCAGCTGGGGAAGAGCGGGGGCAGATACGCAGTATTTT.

This clonotype was counted many times. The chain has TRBV7-2 and TRBJ2-2, with D tentatively TRBD2 (6 bases). Germline CDR1 and CDR2: SGHTA and FQGNSA. Trimming took off 1 base at V and 5 bases at J, with 8 bases between the two ends. The CDR3 contains 14 residues. CDR3 coding DNA: TGTGCCAGCAGCTTAGAACTAGCAACCGGGGAGCTGTTTTTT. This gives the protein CASSLELATGELFF.

This clonotype occurred many times. The chain is built from TRBV20-1 and TRBJ2-1, with TRBD2 matching over 8 bases. CDR1 and CDR2 from the germline V gene are DFQATT and SNEGSKA (reference sequence). The CDR3 runs 13 residues. V dropped 8 bases and J dropped 10; count of bases not matched to a gene: 13. CDR3 sequence: CSPWSGTSKEQFF. The CDR3 region has the DNA TGCAGTCCCTGGTCCGGGACTAGTAAAGAGCAGTTCTTC.

This clonotype occurred many times. This chain joins TRBV15 and TRBJ2-3; D remains unclear. The germline gives CDR1 LNHNV, CDR2 YYDKDF (reference sequence). This CDR3 spans 13 amino acids. The ends were cut back, 0 bases at V and 2 bases at J, with 3 bases in the middle. Here the CDR3 reads CATSRELTDTQYF. The DNA for the CDR3 is TGTGCCACCAGCAGAGAGCTCACAGATACGCAGTATTTT.